These 26 T cell receptor beta chains were sequenced from one sample in a study of blood T cells in healthy people across ages. A sample-barcoded 5' primer and a J-beta primer mix were used in a second PCR of roughly 7 to 11 cycles. TCRdb reprocessed the 5' RACE reads with MiXCR, giving one entry per CDR3 protein. Of about 640,000 distinct CDR3 sequences in the sample, under 70% are singletons; the top ten hold over 35%. Input material: blood. The origin of the receptors is a man aged 60 to 69 in good health.

This chain connects TRBV10-3 to TRBJ2-2; TRBD1 matches at 10 bases. The CDR3 is made up of 14 amino acids. J lost 6 bases, V lost 10 bases, and 8 bases had no gene match. Looked up from germline, CDR1 is ENHRY and CDR2 is SYGVKD. The CDR3 nucleotides are TGTGCCACCAACTTGGGACAGGGGTCCGGGGAGCTGTTTTTT. This codes for CATNLGQGSGELFF.

In this sample, this clonotype turned up a few times. The J gene is TRBJ2-1, the V gene TRBV24-1, with D possibly TRBD1 on 6 matching bases. The CDR3 extends over 14 amino acids. Trimming stripped 0 bases from V and 7 bases from J, with 9 bases between. Germline V lookup: CDR1 KGHDR, CDR2 SFDVKD. CDR3 loop: CATSDLGTPNEQFF. The CDR3 coding sequence is TGTGCCACCAGTGATTTGGGGACACCTAATGAGCAGTTCTTC.

The chain is built from TRBV20-1 and TRBJ1-1; D is unresolved. The CDR3 is 12 amino acids. V was clipped by 6 bases and J by 0 bases, with 8 bases between them. Germline V gives CDR1 DFQATT, CDR2 SNEGSKA (reference sequence). The CDR3 here is CSATRMNTEAFF. The CDR3 region has the DNA TGCAGTGCCACCCGGATGAACACTGAAGCTTTCTTT.

The rearrangement links TRBV12-3 or TRBV12-4 to TRBJ2-5; D unclear. The CDR3 runs to 12 residues. Trimming cost V 8 bases and J 2 bases, with 9 bases left between them. CDR3 loop: CASRKGQETQYF. The CDR3 DNA follows: TGTGCCAGCCGGAAGGGTCAAGAGACCCAGTACTTC.

This clonotype was observed a few times. This chain links TRBV4-1 with TRBJ1-6; D is undetermined. Trimming left V 3 bases short and J 3 bases short, with 15 bases between. The germline gives CDR1 MGHRA, CDR2 YSYEKL. This CDR3 is built from 17 residues. The chain's CDR3 is CASSQVLEGFYNSPLHF. As DNA, the CDR3 is TGCGCCAGCAGCCAGGTATTGGAAGGGTTCTATAATTCACCCCTCCACTTT.

This chain links TRBV4-1 with TRBJ1-6; D gene unclear. The CDR3 has 13 residues. Trimming took off 1 base at V and 9 bases at J, with 7 bases between the two ends. CDR1 is MGHRA, CDR2 YSYEKL, per germline. CDR3 amino acids: CASSQVLGSPLHF. CDR3 DNA: TGCGCCAGCAGCCAAGTGTTGGGTTCACCCCTCCACTTT.

The rearrangement uses TRBV29-1 and TRBJ1-2; 7 bases map to TRBD1. The germline V gene has CDR1 SQVTM and CDR2 ANQGSEA. The CDR3 contains 12 residues. V shed 6 bases, J shed 8 bases, and the junction held 9 bases outside the gene matches. The CDR3 coding sequence is TGCAGCGTGTGGATAGGGGGCGCGGGCTACACCTTC. Amino acid sequence: CSVWIGGAGYTF.

The CDR3 sequence: CASSQIRDSGRSGANVLTF. The DNA for the CDR3 is TGTGCCAGCAGCCAAATCCGGGACAGCGGCCGCTCTGGGGCCAACGTCCTGACTTTC. This chain uses TRBV11-2 with TRBJ2-6; 7 bases align to TRBD1. This CDR3 is 19 amino acids long. CDR1 is SGHAT, CDR2 FQNNGV, per germline. Trimming at V came to 5 bases and at J to 0 bases, leaving 13 bases not matched to a gene.

The chain uses TRBV20-1 and TRBJ1-2, with a weak D call TRBD1 (5 bases). V lost 6 bases, J lost 8 bases, and 19 bases lay in between. The CDR3 runs to 13 residues. Germline CDR1 DFQATT, CDR2 SNEGSKA (reference sequence). In DNA, the CDR3 is TGCAGTGCCCCTAAAGGGGTTGGCGACGGCTACACCTTC. This translates into CSAPKGVGDGYTF.

The rearrangement uses TRBV29-1 and TRBJ2-1, with 10 bases lining up with TRBD1. The DNA end is more similar to TRBJ2-7, so the J call may be wrong. Germline CDR1 is SQVTM and CDR2 is ANQGSEA. This CDR3 contains 16 residues. The CDR3 DNA reads TGCAGCGTTGAAAAACACCCGGGACAGGGGTACAATGAGCAGTACTTC. The encoded protein is CSVEKHPGQGYNEQYF.

The chain links TRBV6-6 to TRBJ1-2; D unresolved. Between the trimmed V and J ends, which lost 5 bases and 4 bases, there was a span of 11 bases. This CDR3 is 13 amino acids long. Per the germline V gene, CDR1 is MNHNY and CDR2 is SVGAGI (reference sequence). The CDR3 DNA sequence: TGTGCCAGCAGTCCGAGTGCTGCCTATGGCTACACCTTC. Encoded protein: CASSPSAAYGYTF.

This chain joins TRBV28 and TRBJ1-1; D gene uncertain. In germline, CDR1 is MDHEN, CDR2 SYDVKM. This CDR3 is built from 15 residues. Trimming shortened V by 10 bases and J by 1 base, and 19 bases separated the two germline ends. CDR3 sequence (DNA): TGTGCCACCAAGCCAGCCCGAGGAGGGAACACTGAAGCTTTCTTT. As protein: CATKPARGGNTEAFF.

This clonotype was detected only once. V is TRBV18 and J is TRBJ2-1; maybe TRBD1 (5 bases). CDR3 length: 13 amino acids. Germline loops: CDR1 KGHSH, CDR2 LQKENI. The ends were cut back, 7 bases at V and 4 bases at J, with 11 bases in the middle. The CDR3, as DNA: TGTGCCAGCTGCAGCGACAGTTACAATGAGCAGTTCTTC. This sequence encodes CASCSDSYNEQFF.

Only a few counts were recorded for this clonotype. This rearrangement joins TRBV5-1 to TRBJ2-6; the D call may be TRBD1 or TRBD2 (5 bases each). Germline values: CDR1 SGHRS, CDR2 YFSETQ. With 3 bases removed from V and 0 bases from J, the gap between germline ends came to 13 bases. This CDR3 is built from 17 residues. CDR3 nucleotide sequence: TGCGCCAGCAGCTCCGGGACGGTGAACTCTGGGGCCAACGTCCTGACTTTC. Protein sequence: CASSSGTVNSGANVLTF.

Here the CDR3 reads CASSFSSGVNTGELFF. DNA for the CDR3: TGTGCCAGCAGCTTTAGTAGCGGAGTTAACACCGGGGAGCTGTTTTTT. The genes are TRBV11-2 and TRBJ2-2, with D perhaps matching TRBD2 (6 bases). Trimming stripped 3 bases from V and 2 bases from J, with 13 bases between. This CDR3 spans 16 amino acids. The germline gives CDR1 SGHAT, CDR2 FQNNGV.

This chain links TRBV3-1 with TRBJ2-7; D is undetermined. CDR1 and CDR2 from the germline V gene are LGHDT and YNNKEL (reference sequence). CDR3 size: 15 residues. Deletions cut 0 bases from V and 1 base from J, with 10 bases between. The CDR3 nucleotides read TGTGCCAGCAGCCAAGATGGAAGGTTTTCCTACGAGCAGTACTTC. It translates to CASSQDGRFSYEQYF.

The J gene is TRBJ2-3, the V gene TRBV9; D may correspond to TRBD1 or TRBD2 (6 bases each). V was cut by 2 bases and J by 3 bases, with 10 bases left in between. The CDR3 spans 14 residues. Germline values: CDR1 SGDLS, CDR2 YYNGEE. This chain's CDR3 is CASSVRGETDTQYF. The CDR3 DNA reads as TGTGCCAGCAGCGTGAGGGGGGAAACAGATACGCAGTATTTT.

The V gene is TRBV6-5, the J gene TRBJ1-2; no firm D call. Trimming took off 2 bases at V and 5 bases at J, with 9 bases between the two ends. Germline V gene lookup returns CDR1 MNHEY and CDR2 SVGAGI. The CDR3 runs 13 residues. The CDR3 reads CASSYDGMYGYTF. The CDR3 DNA is TGTGCCAGCAGTTACGACGGAATGTATGGCTACACCTTC.

This clonotype was seen only a few times. The CDR3 nucleotides read TGTGCCAGCAGTGATGCGACTAAGGGACGGGAGACCCAGTACTTC. Translating it yields CASSDATKGRETQYF. This chain joins TRBV2 and TRBJ2-5; perhaps D is TRBD1 or TRBD2 (5 bases each). The CDR3 extends over 15 amino acids. V was clipped by 3 bases and J by 5 bases, with 16 bases between them. Looked up from germline, CDR1 is SNHLY and CDR2 is FYNNEI.

This rearrangement joins TRBV20-1 to TRBJ2-3; the D gene is possibly TRBD2 (6 bases). CDR3 length: 14 amino acids. Germline CDR1 reads DFQATT; CDR2 reads SNEGSKA (reference sequence). Trimming removed 6 bases from V and 2 bases from J, with 15 bases in between. The CDR3 loop is CSATGRDFTDTQYF. The CDR3 bases are TGCAGTGCCACTGGCCGGGACTTCACAGATACGCAGTATTTT.

Only a few counts were recorded for this clonotype. The genes are TRBV20-1 and TRBJ1-5; 10 bases map to TRBD1. The V gene's germline CDR1 is DFQATT and CDR2 SNEGSKA (reference sequence). CDR3 length: 14 residues. The V segment lost 0 bases and the J segment 12 bases; nucleotides outside the gene matches: 8. CDR3 nucleotide sequence: TGCAGTGCTAGAGACCCGACAGGGGGCGCGGTCCAGCATTTT. Its protein product is CSARDPTGGAVQHF.

CDR3 amino acids: CSANPGSNSPLHF. The CDR3 nucleotides are TGCAGTGCCAACCCGGGCAGTAATTCACCCCTCCACTTT. This rearrangement joins TRBV20-1 to TRBJ1-6; D call uncertain. The CDR3 has 13 amino acids. The V end was cut by 6 bases, the J end by 6 bases, with 12 bases between. Germline V gene lookup returns CDR1 DFQATT and CDR2 SNEGSKA (reference sequence).

CDR3 nucleotides: TGCAGTGCCAAGACGGGTATTAGCGGGGGTTACAATGAGCAGTTCTTC. This gives the protein CSAKTGISGGYNEQFF. The chain links TRBV20-1 to TRBJ2-1; 9 bases map to TRBD2. Germline V gene data show CDR1 as DFQATT and CDR2 as SNEGSKA (reference sequence). CDR3 size: 16 residues. V was clipped by 6 bases and J by 4 bases; unmatched bases: 13.

This clonotype has just a few counts. The chain couples TRBV5-1 to TRBJ2-1, with a possible D match to TRBD2 (6 bases). CDR3 length: 15 amino acids. Germline CDR1 SGHRS, CDR2 YFSETQ. V gave up 0 bases and J gave up 2 bases, with 9 bases separating them. For the CDR3, the DNA is TGCGCCAGCAGCTTGGCGGGGGAGACCTACAATGAGCAGTTCTTC. It is translated as CASSLAGETYNEQFF.

This CDR3 is CASSQDFQGLDEQYF. The CDR3 DNA sequence: TGCGCCAGCAGCCAAGATTTTCAGGGGCTCGACGAGCAGTACTTC. The chain employs TRBV4-3 and TRBJ2-7; TRBD1 might be the D (6 bases). Deletions cut 0 bases from V and 5 bases from J, with 14 bases between. From germline, CDR1 is LGHNA and CDR2 YSLEER. This CDR3 comprises 15 residues.

This clonotype was detected a few times. The V and J genes are TRBV10-3 and TRBJ2-2, with TRBD2 matching 9 bases. With 8 bases clipped from V and 0 bases from J, the junction kept 10 bases outside the gene matches. Looked up from germline, CDR1 is ENHRY and CDR2 is SYGVKD. The CDR3 is 17 residues long. The CDR3 here is CAILAGRLMANTGELFF. CDR3 in DNA: TGTGCCATCCTAGCGGGGCGCCTCATGGCGAACACCGGGGAGCTGTTTTTT.